One sample yielded the 15 T cell receptor beta chains listed below, sequenced in a study of blood T cells in healthy people across ages. With a J-beta primer mix and a sample-barcoded 5' primer, a second PCR ran roughly 6 to 12 cycles. In TCRdb, the 5' RACE reads were re-called with MiXCR into one record per CDR3 protein. The sample gives about 670,000 distinct CDR3 sequences, under 65% of which show up once; roughly 13% is in the top ten. The specimen was blood. The receptors come from a woman aged 80 or older in good health.

This clonotype was picked up one time. CDR3 loop: CASSLINGSYNEQFF. The CDR3, as DNA: TGTGCCAGCAGCTTAATTAACGGGAGCTACAATGAGCAGTTCTTC. V is TRBV7-3 and J is TRBJ2-1, with a possible D match to TRBD2 (6 bases). Germline loops: CDR1 SGHTA, CDR2 FQGTGA. V lost 1 base and J 3 bases, leaving 10 bases between the germline ends. CDR3 size: 15 residues.

The chain links TRBV27 to TRBJ1-2, with TRBD1 matching 9 bases. This CDR3 is 16 amino acids long. After removal of 6 bases from V and 4 bases from J, the junction contained 12 bases not matched to a gene. The germline gives CDR1 MNHEY, CDR2 SMNVEV (reference sequence). The CDR3 here is CASSPTGTGLIYGYTF. In nucleotides, the CDR3 is TGTGCCAGCAGCCCAACCGGGACAGGGCTCATCTATGGCTACACCTTC.

Worth noting for this clonotype: Given a much more abundant clone one base away, this may be a read error. This chain connects TRBV5-5 to TRBJ2-3, with D possibly being TRBD2 (6 bases). The CDR3 extends over 16 amino acids. Germline lookup yields CDR1 SGHKS and CDR2 YYEKEE (reference sequence). CDR3 in amino acids: CACSLVGVVAGWTQYF. CDR3 coding DNA: TGTGCCTGCAGCTTGGTTGGCGTTGTGGCGGGGTGGACGCAGTATTTT.

The DNA for the CDR3 is TGTGCCAGCAGCACGGAAAAGAAGTCATACAATGAGCAGTTCTTC. Protein: CASSTEKKSYNEQFF. This sequence joins TRBV5-4 and TRBJ2-1, with no clear D. CDR3 length: 15 amino acids. The V gene's germline CDR1 is SGHNT and CDR2 YYREEE (reference sequence). The ends were cut back, 4 bases at V and 4 bases at J, with 15 bases in the middle.

Only a few counts were recorded for this clonotype. This sequence may be a read error, since a much larger clone differs from it by one base. The chain couples TRBV27 to TRBJ2-1; 11 bases fit TRBD2. The DNA end lines up better with TRBJ2-7; the J call may be wrong. This CDR3 is built from 15 residues. CDR1 MNHEY and CDR2 SMNVEV come from the germline V gene (reference sequence). The CDR3 here is CASSLTSGAHNEQYF. As DNA, the CDR3 is TGTGCCAGCAGTTTGACTAGCGGGGCCCACAATGAGCAGTACTTC.

This clonotype was counted at least ten times. The gene calls are TRBV29-1 and TRBJ2-3; D is undetermined. Per the germline V gene, CDR1 is SQVTM and CDR2 is ANQGSEA. CDR3 length equals 11 residues. Trimming cost V 4 bases and J 5 bases, with 7 bases left between them. The CDR3 coding sequence is TGCAGCGTTGGTCCCGGAGATACGCAGTATTTT. This encodes CSVGPGDTQYF.

The chain links TRBV20-1 to TRBJ2-3; 9 bases align to TRBD2. The CDR3 spans 16 residues. J was trimmed by 0 bases and V by 1 base; bases with no gene match: 5. CDR1 DFQATT and CDR2 SNEGSKA come from the germline V gene (reference sequence). This CDR3 reads CSARGLAELSTDTQYF. CDR3 in DNA: TGCAGTGCTAGAGGACTAGCGGAGCTAAGCACAGATACGCAGTATTTT.

The rearrangement uses TRBV7-9 and TRBJ2-1, with no clear D. V lost 2 bases, J lost 0 bases, and 8 bases lay in between. CDR3 length: 15 residues. CDR1 SEHNR and CDR2 FQNEAQ come from the germline V gene (reference sequence). CDR3 sequence reads: CASSLSESSYNEQFF. The CDR3 bases are TGTGCCAGCAGCTTATCAGAGAGCTCCTACAATGAGCAGTTCTTC.

The gene calls are TRBV28 and TRBJ2-1; D call uncertain. Trimming left V 8 bases short and J 4 bases short, with 6 bases between. There are 11 residues in the CDR3. Germline CDR1 is MDHEN and CDR2 is SYDVKM. CDR3 sequence reads: CASGEYNEQFF. CDR3 nucleotide sequence: TGTGCCAGCGGTGAGTACAATGAGCAGTTCTTC.

This clonotype was counted ten times or more. The chain recombines TRBV20-1 with TRBJ2-1, with unresolved D. Trimming left V 0 bases short and J 9 bases short, with 6 bases between. Germline CDR1 and CDR2: DFQATT and SNEGSKA (reference sequence). This CDR3 is built from 11 residues. CDR3 in DNA: TGCAGTGCTAGAGATCGGAGTGAGCAGTTCTTC. It encodes CSARDRSEQFF.

The chain couples TRBV7-2 to TRBJ2-1; D unresolved. Germline V lookup: CDR1 SGHTA, CDR2 FQGNSA. The CDR3 has 14 residues. With 5 bases removed from V and 8 bases from J, the gap between germline ends came to 16 bases. The CDR3 DNA sequence: TGTGCCAGCAGCGCTACCCAGATCCTTGATGAGCAGTTCTTC. Amino acid sequence: CASSATQILDEQFF.

This clonotype was counted a single time. V gene TRBV29-1 combines with J gene TRBJ2-7; 7 nucleotides match TRBD2. The junction had 22 bases not matched to a gene; V was cut back by 7 bases and J by 7 bases. The CDR3 sequence is 16 residues long. CDR1 and CDR2 (germline): SQVTM, ANQGSEA. The CDR3 DNA reads as TGCAGCGCAAAAGAGCGGGATAGGAGCTCCTACAATGAGCAGTACTTC. This gives the protein CSAKERDRSSYNEQYF.

V usage is TRBV3-1 and J usage is TRBJ1-5; no clear D gene. CDR1 is LGHDT and CDR2 is YNNKEL in the germline V gene (reference sequence). This CDR3 comprises 13 residues. Trimming removed 0 bases from V and 9 bases from J, with 9 bases in between. The CDR3 reads CASSQENVGPQHF. DNA of the CDR3: TGTGCCAGCAGCCAAGAAAACGTCGGGCCCCAGCATTTT.

This sequence joins TRBV20-1 and TRBJ2-3; TRBD2 aligns across 9 bases. The J segment lost 3 bases and the V segment lost 7 bases, leaving 8 bases of the junction unmatched. Germline V gives CDR1 DFQATT, CDR2 SNEGSKA (reference sequence). The CDR3 consists of 14 residues. The CDR3: CSVGGRVVTDTQYF. In nucleotides, the CDR3 is TGCAGTGTGGGCGGGAGGGTGGTGACAGATACGCAGTATTTT.

Concerning this clonotype: A much larger clone is a single base away; this may be a read error. The rearrangement uses TRBV27 and TRBJ1-4, with D perhaps matching TRBD1 (6 bases). The CDR3 has 15 residues. Trimming left V 5 bases short and J 8 bases short, with 18 bases between. CDR1 and CDR2 from the germline V gene are MNHEY and SMNVEV (reference sequence). CDR3 sequence reads: CASSRTASFSEKLFF. CDR3 sequence (DNA): TGTGCCAGCAGTCGGACAGCTTCTTTTTCGGAAAAACTGTTTTTT. Combining the CDR3 with reference TRBV27 and TRBJ1-4 gives the whole variable domain EAQVTQNPRYLITVTGKKLTVTCSQNMNHEYMSWYRQDPGLGLRQIYYSMNVEVTDKGDVPEGYKVSRKEKRNFPLILESPSPNQTSLYFCASSRTASFSEKLFFGSGTQLSVL.